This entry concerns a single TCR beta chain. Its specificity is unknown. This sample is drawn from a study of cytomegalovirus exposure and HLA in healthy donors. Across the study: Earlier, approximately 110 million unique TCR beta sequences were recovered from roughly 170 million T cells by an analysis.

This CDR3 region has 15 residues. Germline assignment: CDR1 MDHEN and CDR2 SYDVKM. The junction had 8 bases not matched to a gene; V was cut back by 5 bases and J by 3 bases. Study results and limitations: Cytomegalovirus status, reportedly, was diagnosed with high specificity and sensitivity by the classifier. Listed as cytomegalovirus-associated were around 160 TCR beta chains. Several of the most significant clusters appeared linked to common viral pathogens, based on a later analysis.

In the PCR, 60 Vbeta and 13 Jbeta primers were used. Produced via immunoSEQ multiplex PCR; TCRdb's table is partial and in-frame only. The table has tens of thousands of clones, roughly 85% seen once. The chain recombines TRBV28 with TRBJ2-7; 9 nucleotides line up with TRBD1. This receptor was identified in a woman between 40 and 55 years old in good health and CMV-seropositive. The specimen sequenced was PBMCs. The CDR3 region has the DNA TGTGCCAGCAGTCCATCCGGGACAGGGAGCTACGAGCAGTACTTC. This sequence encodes CASSPSGTGSYEQYF.